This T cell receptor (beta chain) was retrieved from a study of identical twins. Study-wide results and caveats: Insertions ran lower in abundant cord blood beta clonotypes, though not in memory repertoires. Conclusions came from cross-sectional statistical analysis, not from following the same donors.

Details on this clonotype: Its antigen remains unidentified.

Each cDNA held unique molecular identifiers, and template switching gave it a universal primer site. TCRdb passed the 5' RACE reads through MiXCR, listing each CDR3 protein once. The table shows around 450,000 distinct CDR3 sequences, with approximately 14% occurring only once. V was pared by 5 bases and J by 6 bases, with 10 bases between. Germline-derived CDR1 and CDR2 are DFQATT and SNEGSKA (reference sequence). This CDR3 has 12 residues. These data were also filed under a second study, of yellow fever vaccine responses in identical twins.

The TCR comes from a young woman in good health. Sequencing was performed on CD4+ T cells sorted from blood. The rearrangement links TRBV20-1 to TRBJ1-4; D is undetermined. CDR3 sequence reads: CSASKEDEKLFF. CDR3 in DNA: TGCAGTGCTTCAAAAGAGGATGAAAAACTGTTTTTT.